This T cell receptor beta chain was found in a study of radiation and T cells in renal cell carcinoma. There are 12 residues in the CDR3. Trimming cost V 3 bases and J 5 bases, with 10 bases left between them. Germline V gene data show CDR1 as SQVTM and CDR2 as ANQGSEA. Produced via immunoSEQ multiplex PCR; TCRdb's table is partial and in-frame only. Here the sample spans about 60,000 clones, roughly four fifths being singletons. Time point of the sample: blood 2 weeks post-SBRT. Regarding treatment: 15 Gy SBRT to primary tumor, nephrectomy 4 weeks later. The receptor comes from a man aged 55 to 70 with renal cell carcinoma. V is TRBV29-1 and J is TRBJ1-2; D is undetermined. The starting material was blood, obtained from a patient whose treatment included radiotherapy and nephrectomy. The CDR3 protein is CSVEPLGYGYTF. The CDR3, as DNA: TGCAGCGTTGAGCCCCTGGGGTATGGCTACACCTTC.